This T cell receptor beta chain was captured in a study of T-cell memory formation after mild COVID-19. Study overall: Most TCR clusters belonged to a single donor. Study results and caveats: Specificity for SARS-CoV-2 was not confirmed among the second-wave clones peaking on day 37. Clones which contracted sat mainly in CM and EM if CD4+, and in EMRA if CD8+.

Germline V lookup: CDR1 SGHTA, CDR2 FQGNSA. V lost 8 bases and J 0 bases, leaving 8 bases between the germline ends. The CDR3 is 13 residues long. Constant-segment primers served in 5'RACE that generated TCR alpha and TCR beta cDNA libraries bearing sample barcodes and UMIs. TCRdb passed the 5' RACE reads through MiXCR, listing each CDR3 protein once. The profile shows 450,000 to 700,000 distinct CDR3 sequences, roughly 18% of them singletons. As to this clonotype: Its target is unknown.

The J gene is TRBJ1-3, the V gene TRBV7-2; no definite D call. The receptor's source is an adult woman who had mild COVID-19 (a few samples of this study predate the infection). Cell type and time point are not known. The sample taken for sequencing was PBMCs or a T cell subset sorted from them (not recorded which). CDR3 DNA sequence: TGTGCCAGCCGCAAGCTCTCTGGAAACACCATATATTTT. It specifies CASRKLSGNTIYF. Drawing the rest from reference TRBV7-2 and TRBJ1-3, the complete variable domain is GAGVSQSPSNKVTEKGKDVELRCDPISGHTALYWYRQSLGQGLEFLIYFQGNSAPDKSGLPSDRFSAERTGGSVSTLTIQRTQQEDSAVYLCASRKLSGNTIYFGEGSWLTVV.